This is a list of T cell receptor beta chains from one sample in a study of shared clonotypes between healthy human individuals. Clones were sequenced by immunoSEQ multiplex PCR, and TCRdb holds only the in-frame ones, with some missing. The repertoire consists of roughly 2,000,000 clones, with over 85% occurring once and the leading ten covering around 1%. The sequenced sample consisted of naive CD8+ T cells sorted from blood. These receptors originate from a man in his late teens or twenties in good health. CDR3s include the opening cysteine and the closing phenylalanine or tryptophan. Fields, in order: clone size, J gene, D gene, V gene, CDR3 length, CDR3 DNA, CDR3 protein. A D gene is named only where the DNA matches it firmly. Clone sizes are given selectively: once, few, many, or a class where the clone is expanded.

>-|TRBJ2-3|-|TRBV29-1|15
TGCAGCGTTGAACCGGCGGGGATAGGGACAGATACGCAGTATTTT
CSVEPAGIGTDTQYF
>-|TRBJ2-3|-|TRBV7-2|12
TGTGCCAGCGCCACAGCTGCAGATACGCAGTATTTT
CASATAADTQYF
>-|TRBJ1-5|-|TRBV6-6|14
TGTGCCAGCAGTTCCCAGGACCAAAATCAGCCCCAGCATTTT
CASSSQDQNQPQHF
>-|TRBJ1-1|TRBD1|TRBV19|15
TGTGCCAGTAGTATAGATACAGGGGCGAGCACTGAAGCTTTCTTT
CASSIDTGASTEAFF
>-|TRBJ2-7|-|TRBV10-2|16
TGCGCCAGCAGTGAGTCGTTCAGGGTGGATGGCTACGAGCAGTACTTC
CASSESFRVDGYEQYF
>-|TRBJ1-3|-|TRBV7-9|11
TGTGCCAGCAGACAACAAAGCACCATATATTTT
CASRQQSTIYF
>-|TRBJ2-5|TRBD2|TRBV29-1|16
TGCAGCGTTACAGGACTAGCGGAGGGGATGGGAGAGACCCAGTACTTC
CSVTGLAEGMGETQYF
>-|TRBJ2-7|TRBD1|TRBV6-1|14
TGTGCCAGCAGTGCAGGACAGGGGGCCTACGAGCAGTACTTC
CASSAGQGAYEQYF
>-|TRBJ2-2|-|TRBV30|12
TGTGCCTGGAGTGCAGGGGCCGGGGAGCTGTTTTTT
CAWSAGAGELFF
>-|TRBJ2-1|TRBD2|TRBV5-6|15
TGTGCCAGCAGCTCCGGACTAGCGGGGAACAATGAGCAGTTCTTC
CASSSGLAGNNEQFF
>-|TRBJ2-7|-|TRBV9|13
TGTGCCAGCAGCCCCGGGCAGACGGGCGAGCAGTACTTC
CASSPGQTGEQYF
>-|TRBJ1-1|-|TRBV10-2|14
TGCGCCAGCAGTGACGAGAGTCGGGGTACTGAAGCTTTCTTT
CASSDESRGTEAFF
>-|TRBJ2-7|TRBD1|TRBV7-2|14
TGTGCCAGCAGCTTAACCGGGACAGATATTTTGGAGTACTTC
CASSLTGTDILEYF
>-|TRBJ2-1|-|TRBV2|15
TGTGCCAGCAGCCCCAGGAGGCAGGATTACTATGAGCAGTTCTTC
CASSPRRQDYYEQFF
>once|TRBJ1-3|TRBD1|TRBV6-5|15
TGTGCCAGCACCCACAGGGGAAGCTCTGGAAACACCATATATTTT
CASTHRGSSGNTIYF
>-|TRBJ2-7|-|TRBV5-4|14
TGTGCCAGCAGCTTTGGTGGCTTCACCTACGAGCAGTACTTC
CASSFGGFTYEQYF
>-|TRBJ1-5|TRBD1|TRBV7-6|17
TGTGCCAGCAGCTCCGGACAGGGGGCTTGGAGCAATCAGCCCCAGCATTTT
CASSSGQGAWSNQPQHF
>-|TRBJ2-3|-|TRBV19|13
TGTGCCAGTAGTATCGCATGGCCAGATACGCAGTATTTT
CASSIAWPDTQYF
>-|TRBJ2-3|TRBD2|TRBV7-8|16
TGTGCCAGCAGTTACGTCCTAGCGGGAGTCTCAGATACGCAGTATTTT
CASSYVLAGVSDTQYF
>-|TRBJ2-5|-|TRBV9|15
TGTGCCAGCAGCGTAGCTGGCCTAGCAGACGAGACCCAGTACTTC
CASSVAGLADETQYF
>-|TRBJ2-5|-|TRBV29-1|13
TGCAGCGGTTTCGGGTCTTCCCAAGAGACCCAGTACTTC
CSGFGSSQETQYF
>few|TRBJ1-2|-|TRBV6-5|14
TGTGCCAGCAGACGGGACGGCCATAACTATGGCTACACCTTC
CASRRDGHNYGYTF